Below, one T cell receptor (beta chain) is given with its context. The antigen remains undetermined. It was by quantitative 5'-RACE with molecular barcodes that TCR beta libraries were made. TCRdb analysed the 5' RACE reads with MiXCR anew, one entry per CDR3 protein. This sample yields about 250,000 distinct CDR3 sequences, of which roughly 32% are seen a single time; 4% to 5% belongs to the top ten. This specimen belongs to a study of CD8 T cells in ankylosing spondylitis. Germline CDR1 and CDR2: LGHNA and YNFKEQ. This CDR3 contains 15 residues. V lost 4 bases and J 3 bases, leaving 13 bases between the germline ends. Findings of the study overall: A subset of motif variants has previously been described in the synovial fluid and blood of reactive arthritis. In ankylosing spondylitis patients, matched synovial fluid reportedly showed significant enrichment of disease-linked clones.

The TCR comes from a male donor with ankylosing spondylitis or in good health (not recorded which). This chain joins TRBV4-2 and TRBJ2-4, with a possible D match to TRBD2 (5 bases). The sample was blood, either unsorted or a sorted T cell fraction (not recorded which). The CDR3: CASSPSPGIKNIQYF. CDR3 bases: TGTGCCAGCAGCCCCTCCCCGGGAATCAAAAACATTCAGTACTTC.